This record looks at one TCR beta chain sequence and its context. The antigen is undetermined. The data derive from a study of cytomegalovirus exposure and HLA in healthy donors. This CDR3 is built from 14 residues. CDR1 is SNHLY, CDR2 FYNNEI, per germline. V trimming: 6 bases; J trimming: 3 bases; junction bases outside the gene matches: 7. Study conclusions and caveats: In presence/absence analyses, roughly uniform sequencing depth across donors was assumed.

The primer mix had 60 Vbeta and 13 Jbeta primers. The table came from immunoSEQ multiplex PCR; TCRdb's copy has only in-frame clones and leaves some out. The sample shows 200,000 to 250,000 clones, about 80% of them seen only once. The origin of this receptor is a woman aged 40 to 55 in good health and CMV-seronegative. This sequence joins TRBV2 and TRBJ2-7; 8 bases are a match to TRBD1. Material for sequencing was PBMCs. DNA of the CDR3: TGTGCCAGCAGCAAGGGACAGGCTAACTACGAGCAGTACTTC. Protein product: CASSKGQANYEQYF. Together with reference TRBV2 and TRBJ2-7, the CDR3 gives the full variable domain: EPEVTQTPSHQVTQMGQEVILRCVPISNHLYFYWYRQILGQKVEFLVSFYNNEISEKSEIFDDQFSVERPDGSNFTLKIRSTKLEDSAMYFCASSKGQANYEQYFGPGTRLTVT.